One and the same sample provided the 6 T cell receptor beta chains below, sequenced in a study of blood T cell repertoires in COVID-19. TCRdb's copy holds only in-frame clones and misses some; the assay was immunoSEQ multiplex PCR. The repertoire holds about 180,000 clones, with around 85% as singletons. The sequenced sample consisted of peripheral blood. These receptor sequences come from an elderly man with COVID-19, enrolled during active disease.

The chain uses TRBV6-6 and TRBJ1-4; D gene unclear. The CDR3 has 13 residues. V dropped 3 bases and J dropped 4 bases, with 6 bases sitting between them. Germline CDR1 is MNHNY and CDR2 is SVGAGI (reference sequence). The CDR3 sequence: CASSYRGNEKLFF. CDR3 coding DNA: TGTGCCAGCAGTTATCGGGGTAATGAAAAACTGTTTTTT.

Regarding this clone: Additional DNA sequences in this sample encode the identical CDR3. This chain's CDR3 is CASSPGQGGTYEQYF. As DNA, the CDR3 is TGTGCCAGCTCACCAGGACAGGGAGGGACCTACGAGCAGTACTTC. The V and J genes are TRBV18 and TRBJ2-7, with D possibly TRBD1 on 8 matching bases. This CDR3 contains 15 residues. CDR1 KGHSH and CDR2 LQKENI come from the germline V gene. Trimming pared 2 bases from V and 2 bases from J, leaving 13 bases between.

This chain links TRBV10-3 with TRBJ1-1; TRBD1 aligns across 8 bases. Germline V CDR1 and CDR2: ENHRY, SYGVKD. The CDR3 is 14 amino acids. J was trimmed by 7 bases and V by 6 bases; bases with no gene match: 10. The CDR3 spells CAISAGTGSVEAFF. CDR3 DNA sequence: TGTGCCATCAGCGCCGGGACAGGATCTGTTGAAGCTTTCTTT.

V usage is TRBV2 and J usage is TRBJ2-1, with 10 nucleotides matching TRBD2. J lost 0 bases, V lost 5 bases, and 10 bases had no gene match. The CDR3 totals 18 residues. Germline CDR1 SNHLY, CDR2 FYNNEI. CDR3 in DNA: TGTGCCAGCAGTCGACTAGCGGGCGTCTCGAGCTCCTACAATGAGCAGTTCTTC. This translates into CASSRLAGVSSSYNEQFF.

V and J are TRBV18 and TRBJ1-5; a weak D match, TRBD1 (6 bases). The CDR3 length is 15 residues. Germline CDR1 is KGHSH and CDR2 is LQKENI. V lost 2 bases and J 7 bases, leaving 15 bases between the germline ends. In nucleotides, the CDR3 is TGTGCCAGCTCACCAAACAATAACAGGGACCAGCCCCAGCATTTT. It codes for CASSPNNNRDQPQHF.

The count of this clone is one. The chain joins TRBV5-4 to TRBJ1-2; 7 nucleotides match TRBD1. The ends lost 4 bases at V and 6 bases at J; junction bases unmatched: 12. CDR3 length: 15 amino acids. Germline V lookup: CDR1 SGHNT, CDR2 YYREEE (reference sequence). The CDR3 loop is CASSPDRPPHNGYTF. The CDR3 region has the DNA TGTGCCAGCAGCCCGGACAGGCCGCCTCACAATGGCTACACCTTC.